This is a list of T cell receptor beta chains from one sample in a study of T-cell reconstitution after alpha-beta-depleted transplantation in children. TCRdb analysed the PCR reads with MiXCR anew, one entry per CDR3 protein. Of hundreds of thousands of distinct CDR3 sequences in the sample, approximately 12% were seen once. The sample here was PBMCs, mostly from graft donor cells, taken 360 days after TCRalphabeta/CD19-depleted stem cell transplant. The receptors originated from a male patient between 10 and 17 years old who had a stem cell transplant for acute myeloid leukemia, so the T cells may come from the graft donor. The CDR3 runs from the conserved cysteine through the conserved F or W. D genes are given only for firm matches. Rows give clone size only sometimes, using once, few, many, or a class for an expanded clone.

few | . | TRBJ2-1 | TRBV3-1 | CASSQVWVPRGNEQFF | TGTGCCAGCAGCCAAGTTTGGGTCCCTAGGGGCAATGAGCAGTTCTTC
many | TRBD1 | TRBJ2-7 | TRBV12-3/TRBV12-4 | CASSLAGTGLAYEQYF | TGTGCCAGCAGTTTAGCGGGGACAGGGCTCGCCTACGAGCAGTACTTC
. | . | TRBJ2-7 | TRBV12-3/TRBV12-4 | CASTHYEQYF | TGTGCCAGCACCCATTACGAGCAGTACTTC
few | . | TRBJ2-3 | TRBV4-3 | CASSQEPRVPLSADTQYF | TGCGCCAGCAGCCAAGAACCCAGAGTGCCCTTAAGTGCAGATACGCAGTATTTT
. | TRBD1 | TRBJ2-1 | TRBV7-9 | CASSRVTGDNEQFF | TGTGCCAGCAGCCGGGTGACAGGGGACAATGAGCAGTTCTTC
. | . | TRBJ2-3 | TRBV18 | CASSPAQLADTQYF | TGTGCCAGCTCACCAGCCCAGTTGGCAGATACGCAGTATTTT
many | TRBD2 | TRBJ2-3 | TRBV3-1 | CASSQLAGADTQYF | TGTGCCAGCAGCCAACTAGCGGGAGCAGATACGCAGTATTTT
. | . | TRBJ2-6 | TRBV2 | CASRLLGGRSSGANVLTF | TGTGCCAGCAGGCTCTTGGGGGGTCGTTCATCTGGGGCCAACGTCCTGACTTTC
many | TRBD1 | TRBJ2-5 | TRBV20-1 | CSATSTGIGEETQYF | TGCAGTGCAACCTCGACAGGGATCGGGGAAGAGACCCAGTACTTC
many | . | TRBJ2-3 | TRBV5-1 | CASFIGGSDTQYF | TGCGCCAGCTTCATTGGAGGGTCAGATACGCAGTATTTT
many | . | TRBJ2-1 | TRBV4-3 | CASSQDTYEHYNEQFF | TGCGCCAGCAGCCAAGATACGTACGAGCACTACAATGAGCAGTTCTTC
. | TRBD2 | TRBJ2-2 | TRBV7-9 | CASSQSPWTSDTGELFF | TGTGCCAGCAGCCAATCACCCTGGACTAGCGACACCGGGGAGCTGTTTTTT